These T cell receptor beta chains were read from a single sample in a study of identical twins. TCRdb re-called the 5' RACE reads through MiXCR, storing one row per CDR3 protein. The top ten clones hold about 4.5% of a sample with some 690,000 distinct CDR3 sequences, over 20% of them seen once. These data are also associated with another study on T cells expressing NK-cell markers.

The sequenced material came from PBMCs. These receptor sequences come from a woman between 18 and 29 years old in good health. CDR3s include the opening cysteine and the closing phenylalanine or tryptophan. The D gene is left open where the match is weak. A row's size may be missing; if present it is once, few, many or a size class.

size: -
V: TRBV10-3
J: TRBJ2-7
D: -
CDR3: CAISVGLEGEQYF
DNA: TGTGCCATCAGTGTGGGACTTGAAGGCGAGCAGTACTTC

size: -
V: TRBV20-1
J: TRBJ2-1
D: TRBD2
CDR3: CSARDWLAEGSNEQFF
DNA: TGCAGTGCTAGAGATTGGCTAGCGGAAGGGTCGAATGAGCAGTTCTTC

size: few
V: TRBV10-2
J: TRBJ2-3
D: TRBD2
CDR3: CASSGGLAGTQYF
DNA: TGCGCCAGCAGTGGGGGACTAGCTGGTACGCAGTATTTT

size: -
V: TRBV29-1
J: TRBJ2-5
D: -
CDR3: CSVSSAEETQYF
DNA: TGCAGCGTTAGTTCTGCAGAAGAGACCCAGTACTTC

size: -
V: TRBV12-3/TRBV12-4
J: TRBJ2-3
D: -
CDR3: CASSPGMGDTQYF
DNA: TGTGCCAGCAGTCCGGGGATGGGGGATACGCAGTATTTT

size: many
V: TRBV12-3/TRBV12-4
J: TRBJ2-5
D: TRBD1
CDR3: CASRSRQGQETQYF
DNA: TGTGCCAGCAGAAGTCGACAGGGCCAAGAGACCCAGTACTTC

size: few
V: TRBV10-1
J: TRBJ2-3
D: TRBD2
CDR3: CASSESSSGGTDTQYF
DNA: TGCGCCAGCAGTGAGTCGAGTAGCGGGGGAACAGATACGCAGTATTTT

size: -
V: TRBV12-3/TRBV12-4
J: TRBJ1-1
D: -
CDR3: CASSWRQLNTEAFF
DNA: TGTGCCAGCAGTTGGCGACAGTTGAACACTGAAGCTTTCTTT

size: many
V: TRBV6-6
J: TRBJ1-1
D: -
CDR3: CASSYRWAGEAFF
DNA: TGTGCCAGCAGTTACCGGTGGGCTGGGGAAGCTTTCTTT

size: -
V: TRBV4-1
J: TRBJ2-5
D: -
CDR3: CASSQLVLSGETQYF
DNA: TGCGCCAGCAGCCAATTAGTGCTCAGCGGAGAGACCCAGTACTTC

size: few
V: TRBV5-1
J: TRBJ2-5
D: TRBD2
CDR3: CASSLDGGEETQYF
DNA: TGCGCCAGCAGCTTGGATGGGGGGGAAGAGACCCAGTACTTC

size: few
V: TRBV18
J: TRBJ1-2
D: -
CDR3: CASSPRESGLYGYTF
DNA: TGTGCCAGCTCTCCCCGCGAGAGCGGTCTCTATGGCTACACCTTC

size: few
V: TRBV29-1
J: TRBJ2-7
D: TRBD2
CDR3: CSVKRGATPYEQYF
DNA: TGCAGCGTAAAGCGGGGGGCGACGCCCTACGAGCAGTACTTC

size: -
V: TRBV6-2/TRBV6-3
J: TRBJ1-1
D: -
CDR3: CASRVSVNTEAFF
DNA: TGTGCCAGCAGGGTATCGGTGAACACTGAAGCTTTCTTT

size: many
V: TRBV7-2
J: TRBJ2-7
D: TRBD2
CDR3: CASSRLAGGGEQYF
DNA: TGTGCCAGCAGCAGACTAGCGGGAGGAGGTGAGCAGTACTTC

size: many
V: TRBV5-5
J: TRBJ2-1
D: TRBD1
CDR3: CASSEGTRQGVF
DNA: TGTGCCAGCAGCGAAGGGACGCGACAGGGGGTCTTC

size: -
V: TRBV6-2/TRBV6-3
J: TRBJ2-5
D: TRBD2
CDR3: CASSGLAGGVETQYF
DNA: TGTGCCAGCAGTGGACTAGCGGGAGGCGTGGAGACCCAGTACTTC

size: few
V: TRBV20-1
J: TRBJ2-7
D: -
CDR3: CSARDLRDMTYEQYF
DNA: TGCAGTGCTAGAGATCTGAGGGATATGACCTACGAGCAGTACTTC

size: -
V: TRBV12-3/TRBV12-4
J: TRBJ2-2
D: -
CDR3: CASGSSGELFF
DNA: TGTGCCAGCGGGTCTTCCGGGGAGCTGTTTTTT

size: few
V: TRBV7-6
J: TRBJ1-2
D: -
CDR3: CASSPRSGNYGYTF
DNA: TGTGCCAGCAGCCCACGCAGTGGAAACTATGGCTACACCTTC

size: many
V: TRBV7-9
J: TRBJ1-5
D: -
CDR3: CASSLGNSNQPQHF
DNA: TGTGCCAGCAGCTTAGGCAATAGCAATCAGCCCCAGCATTTT

size: -
V: TRBV24-1
J: TRBJ2-1
D: -
CDR3: CATSDLMGEEQFF
DNA: TGTGCCACCAGTGATTTGATGGGGGAGGAGCAGTTCTTC

size: few
V: TRBV20-1
J: TRBJ2-2
D: -
CDR3: CSARVGYTGELFF
DNA: TGCAGTGCTAGGGTTGGGTACACCGGGGAGCTGTTTTTT

size: few
V: TRBV21-1
J: TRBJ2-7
D: -
CDR3: CASSPYEQYF
DNA: TGTGCCAGCTCGCCCTACGAGCAGTACTTC

size: many
V: TRBV20-1
J: TRBJ2-5
D: -
CDR3: CSAYENGETQYF
DNA: TGCAGTGCCTATGAGAACGGAGAGACCCAGTACTTC

size: few
V: TRBV6-2/TRBV6-3
J: TRBJ2-5
D: -
CDR3: CASEPRIQGYEETQYF
DNA: TGTGCCAGCGAACCCCGCATTCAGGGATACGAAGAGACCCAGTACTTC

size: few
V: TRBV3-1
J: TRBJ2-6
D: -
CDR3: CASSQREGANVLTF
DNA: TGTGCCAGCAGCCAGAGGGAGGGGGCCAACGTCCTGACTTTC

size: few
V: TRBV20-1
J: TRBJ2-1
D: -
CDR3: CSAMSSGLARFF
DNA: TGCAGTGCTATGAGTAGCGGCTTAGCTCGGTTCTTC

size: few
V: TRBV20-1
J: TRBJ2-3
D: TRBD2
CDR3: CSVGALAGALTDTQYF
DNA: TGCAGTGTCGGCGCACTAGCGGGGGCCCTCACAGATACGCAGTATTTT

size: -
V: TRBV7-2
J: TRBJ2-3
D: TRBD2
CDR3: CASSLRPSGSTDTQYF
DNA: TGTGCCAGCAGCTTACGGCCTAGCGGGAGTACAGATACGCAGTATTTT

size: many
V: TRBV13
J: TRBJ2-1
D: -
CDR3: CASSLEGLGGLHNEQFF
DNA: TGTGCCAGCAGCTTAGAGGGATTGGGAGGACTCCACAATGAGCAGTTCTTC

size: -
V: TRBV7-2
J: TRBJ1-2
D: -
CDR3: CASSRSDILYGYTF
DNA: TGTGCCAGCAGCCGATCCGACATACTTTATGGCTACACCTTC

size: -
V: TRBV20-1
J: TRBJ2-2
D: TRBD1
CDR3: CSAARGQLNTGELFF
DNA: TGCAGTGCTGCCCGGGGACAGCTAAACACCGGGGAGCTGTTTTTT

size: few
V: TRBV15
J: TRBJ1-6
D: -
CDR3: CATSVTDWGSPLHF
DNA: TGTGCCACCAGCGTCACGGATTGGGGTTCACCCCTCCACTTT

size: many
V: TRBV4-3
J: TRBJ2-1
D: TRBD2
CDR3: CASSQDLAGGSTRGYNEQFF
DNA: TGCGCCAGCAGCCAAGACCTAGCGGGAGGGTCCACCCGGGGCTACAATGAGCAGTTCTTC

size: -
V: TRBV12-5
J: TRBJ2-1
D: -
CDR3: CASGLGLVRQFF
DNA: TGTGCTAGTGGTTTAGGCCTAGTCAGGCAGTTCTTC

size: -
V: TRBV12-5
J: TRBJ2-2
D: TRBD2
CDR3: CASGTGGNTGELFF
DNA: TGTGCTAGTGGCACGGGGGGGAACACCGGGGAGCTGTTTTTT

size: -
V: TRBV5-5
J: TRBJ2-3
D: -
CDR3: CASSLESGSSTDTQYF
DNA: TGTGCCAGCAGCTTGGAGAGCGGATCTAGCACAGATACGCAGTATTTT

size: few
V: TRBV12-3/TRBV12-4
J: TRBJ2-1
D: -
CDR3: CASSLGAHSYNEQFF
DNA: TGTGCCAGCAGTTTAGGAGCCCACTCCTACAATGAGCAGTTCTTC

size: -
V: TRBV5-5
J: TRBJ2-1
D: TRBD2
CDR3: CASSTGTSIVGEQFF
DNA: TGTGCCAGCAGCACCGGGACTAGTATAGTAGGTGAGCAGTTCTTC

size: few
V: TRBV5-1
J: TRBJ1-1
D: -
CDR3: CASSLVGGGSTEAFF
DNA: TGCGCCAGCAGCTTGGTTGGGGGGGGAAGCACTGAAGCTTTCTTT

size: -
V: TRBV20-1
J: TRBJ2-1
D: TRBD2
CDR3: CSARVSRGGSPNEQFF
DNA: TGCAGTGCTAGAGTATCCCGGGGGGGCTCTCCAAATGAGCAGTTCTTC

size: -
V: TRBV11-2
J: TRBJ2-1
D: -
CDR3: CASTDRANEQFF
DNA: TGTGCCAGCACCGACCGGGCCAATGAGCAGTTCTTC

size: -
V: TRBV12-3/TRBV12-4
J: TRBJ2-3
D: -
CDR3: CASAPYEDTQYF
DNA: TGTGCCAGCGCCCCTTATGAGGATACGCAGTATTTT

size: few
V: TRBV7-2
J: TRBJ2-7
D: TRBD2
CDR3: CASSPSSGTSYEQYF
DNA: TGTGCCAGCAGCCCATCTAGCGGGACCTCCTACGAGCAGTACTTC

size: few
V: TRBV29-1
J: TRBJ2-7
D: TRBD2
CDR3: CSVEDPGTSGPYEQYF
DNA: TGCAGCGTTGAAGATCCGGGGACTAGCGGACCATACGAGCAGTACTTC

size: -
V: TRBV3-1
J: TRBJ2-7
D: -
CDR3: CASSLTPGGSYEQYF
DNA: TGTGCCAGCAGCTTAACCCCAGGAGGGTCCTACGAGCAGTACTTC